These 18 T cell receptor beta chains were sequenced from one sample in a study of shared clonotypes between healthy human individuals. Using immunoSEQ multiplex PCR, the repertoire was profiled, and TCRdb retains in-frame clones only, with some absent. The data show approximately 2.3 million clones, 80% to 95% seen once. The sequencing sample was made of naive CD4+ T cells from PBMCs. Subset: CD45RA+ positively selected. Every receptor here comes from a man aged 18 to 29 in good health. Some clones in this sample may be carry-over from other donors' samples.

The J gene is TRBJ2-3, the V gene TRBV19; TRBD1 agrees at 8 bases. Germline V gives CDR1 LNHDA, CDR2 SQIVND (reference sequence). The V gene end was trimmed by 6 bases and the J gene end by 5 bases; junction bases not matched to a gene: 7. The CDR3 covers 14 residues. Here the CDR3 reads CASSRTGPRDTQYF. The DNA for the CDR3 is TGTGCCAGTAGCCGGACAGGGCCGAGAGATACGCAGTATTTT.

The chain carries TRBV28 and TRBJ1-5, with D hard to call. The germline V and J ends were trimmed by 2 bases and 2 bases, with 10 bases remaining between them. The CDR3 length is 15 residues. Germline CDR1 and CDR2: MDHEN and SYDVKM. In DNA, the CDR3 is TGTGCCAGCAGTTTAAAGGCTTGGGGCAATCAGCCCCAGCATTTT. Translated, it gives CASSLKAWGNQPQHF.

The chain combines TRBV6-1 with TRBJ2-1; D is possibly TRBD2 (7 bases). CDR1 MNHNS and CDR2 SASEGT come from the germline V gene. CDR3 length: 13 amino acids. Trimming took 6 bases from V and 8 from J, leaving 14 bases between them. The CDR3 DNA reads TGTGCCAGCAGGGTGGGCGGGGGCCATGAGCAGTTCTTC. Residues: CASRVGGGHEQFF.

The V call is TRBV30, the J call TRBJ1-1, with D tentatively TRBD1 (5 bases). V lost 8 bases and J 4 bases, leaving 29 bases between the germline ends. Germline V gives CDR1 GTSNPN, CDR2 SVGIG (reference sequence). The CDR3 is made up of 17 amino acids. CDR3 nucleotide sequence: TGTGCCCGAAGGGAAAGGGGCACGCTACTCCGTGGCACTGAAGCTTTCTTT. Translation: CARRERGTLLRGTEAFF.

J is TRBJ2-2 and V is TRBV28; TRBD1 is a possible D gene (6 bases). The CDR3 spans 15 residues. The germline gives CDR1 MDHEN, CDR2 SYDVKM. V lost 2 bases to trimming and J lost 4 bases, with 11 bases between them. CDR3 in DNA: TGTGCCAGCAGTTTACCAGGGGCCGGCACCGGGGAGCTGTTTTTT. Its protein product is CASSLPGAGTGELFF.

The table lists this clone with a count of one. CDR3 sequence: CASSPSGRTSGSVSYNEQFF. CDR3 DNA sequence: TGCGCCAGCAGCCCATCGGGGAGAACTAGCGGGAGCGTTAGCTACAATGAGCAGTTCTTC. This chain uses TRBV4-3 with TRBJ2-1; 11 nucleotides match TRBD2. V was clipped by 4 bases and J by 3 bases; unmatched bases: 17. CDR3 length equals 20 residues. The germline CDR1 and CDR2 sequences are LGHNA and YSLEER.

The V gene is TRBV18, the J gene TRBJ1-3; D unclear. V was trimmed by 0 bases and J by 1 base, leaving 10 bases between them. Germline CDR1 reads KGHSH; CDR2 reads LQKENI. The CDR3 is 16 amino acids. The CDR3 region is CASSPPVGRSGNTIYF. CDR3 DNA: TGTGCCAGCTCACCACCAGTCGGGCGATCTGGAAACACCATATATTTT.

The CDR3 spells CASSSGGQTQYF. In DNA form, the CDR3 reads TGTGCCAGCAGTTCGGGGGGGCAGACCCAGTACTTC. The chain recombines TRBV28 with TRBJ2-5; 8 bases agree with TRBD2. CDR1 MDHEN and CDR2 SYDVKM come from the germline V gene. V shed 4 bases, J shed 6 bases, and the junction held 1 base outside the gene matches. The CDR3 contains 12 residues.

The chain uses TRBV27 and TRBJ1-4, with 8 bases matching TRBD1. J lost 0 bases, V lost 5 bases, and 8 bases had no gene match. The CDR3 length is 17 residues. Germline loops: CDR1 MNHEY, CDR2 SMNVEV (reference sequence). The CDR3 DNA follows: TGTGCCAGCAGTCCGGACAGGGCTCCCTCAACTAATGAAAAACTGTTTTTT. Protein product: CASSPDRAPSTNEKLFF.

The chain couples TRBV18 to TRBJ2-5; D perhaps matches TRBD2 (5 bases). The ends were cut back, 4 bases at V and 4 bases at J, with 10 bases in the middle. CDR3 length equals 13 residues. The germline gives CDR1 KGHSH, CDR2 LQKENI. CDR3 in DNA: TGTGCCAGCTCACAGAGGACTGGAGAGACCCAGTACTTC. It yields the protein CASSQRTGETQYF.

The genes are TRBV5-1 and TRBJ2-5; 12 nucleotides line up with TRBD2. In germline, CDR1 is SGHRS, CDR2 YFSETQ. V was clipped by 2 bases and J by 6 bases; unmatched bases: 11. The CDR3 is 17 residues long. Here the CDR3 DNA reads TGCGCCAGCAGCTTATTGGGTCTAGCGGGAGGGCCACAGACCCAGTACTTC. Its protein is CASSLLGLAGGPQTQYF.

This clone came up once. CDR3 nucleotide sequence: TGCGCCAGCAGCAGAGGGAGCGGGGCCTACGAGCAGTACTTC. This gives the protein CASSRGSGAYEQYF. The chain recombines TRBV5-1 with TRBJ2-5; TRBD2 aligns across 7 bases. The assigned J gene may be wrong: the sequence end matches TRBJ2-7 better. This CDR3 is 14 amino acids long. Germline V lookup: CDR1 SGHRS, CDR2 YFSETQ.

The chain combines TRBV7-2 with TRBJ1-5; 10 bases are shared with TRBD1. This CDR3 has 15 amino acids. Looked up from germline, CDR1 is SGHTA and CDR2 is FQGNSA. Germline trimming cut 5 bases from V and 6 bases from J; bases unmatched to any gene: 7. The CDR3 loop is CASSTRQGAGQPQHF. CDR3 bases: TGTGCCAGCAGCACCAGACAGGGGGCGGGTCAGCCCCAGCATTTT.

In nucleotides, the CDR3 is TGTGCCAGCAGTACCGGGACTAGCGGGAGGGGAGGAGATACGCAGTATTTT. Residues: CASSTGTSGRGGDTQYF. V is TRBV7-8 and J is TRBJ2-3; TRBD2 matches at 16 bases. The germline V gene encodes CDR1 SGHVS and CDR2 FQNEAQ. Losses at the gene ends were 6 bases for V and 5 bases for J; bases not matched to a gene: 8. The CDR3 loop spans 17 amino acids.

J is TRBJ2-7 and V is TRBV6-1; tentative D call: TRBD1 (6 bases). There are 14 residues in the CDR3. The germline V and J ends were trimmed by 2 bases and 5 bases, with 13 bases remaining between them. Germline loops: CDR1 MNHNS, CDR2 SASEGT. CDR3 DNA sequence: TGTGCCAGCAGTGAAAGGTACAGGGTTGACGAGCAGTACTTC. Its protein product is CASSERYRVDEQYF.

V is TRBV5-4 and J is TRBJ1-1, with TRBD1 as a possible D gene (6 bases). Per germline, CDR1 SGHNT and CDR2 YYREEE (reference sequence). The CDR3 length is 13 residues. V gave up 0 bases and J gave up 8 bases, with 11 bases separating them. CDR3 DNA sequence: TGTGCCAGCAGCTTGGACGGACAGACCGAAGCTTTCTTT. Its translation: CASSLDGQTEAFF.

The chain is built from TRBV27 and TRBJ1-2, with 7 bases fitting TRBD1. There are 13 residues in the CDR3. Germline V lookup: CDR1 MNHEY, CDR2 SMNVEV (reference sequence). Trimming removed 6 bases from V and 8 bases from J; junction bases left unmatched: 9. The chain's CDR3 is CASRGTGAGGYTF. In DNA, the CDR3 is TGTGCCAGCAGGGGAACAGGGGCTGGCGGCTACACCTTC.

Points on this clone: In the same sample, other DNA sequences code for this CDR3. The chain combines TRBV19 with TRBJ1-5; D is unclear. Trimming shortened V by 1 base and J by 1 base, and 5 bases separated the two germline ends. Per the germline V gene, CDR1 is LNHDA and CDR2 is SQIVND (reference sequence). CDR3 size: 14 residues. CDR3 sequence reads: CASSIGRSNQPQHF. In DNA form, the CDR3 reads TGTGCCAGTAGTATAGGAAGAAGCAATCAGCCCCAGCATTTT. The variable domain in full, with the rest retrieved from reference TRBV19 and TRBJ1-5, is DGGITQSPKYLFRKEGQNVTLSCEQNLNHDAMYWYRQDPGQGLRLIYYSQIVNDFQKGDIAEGYSVSREKKESFPLTVTSAQKNPTAFYLCASSIGRSNQPQHFGDGTRLSIL.